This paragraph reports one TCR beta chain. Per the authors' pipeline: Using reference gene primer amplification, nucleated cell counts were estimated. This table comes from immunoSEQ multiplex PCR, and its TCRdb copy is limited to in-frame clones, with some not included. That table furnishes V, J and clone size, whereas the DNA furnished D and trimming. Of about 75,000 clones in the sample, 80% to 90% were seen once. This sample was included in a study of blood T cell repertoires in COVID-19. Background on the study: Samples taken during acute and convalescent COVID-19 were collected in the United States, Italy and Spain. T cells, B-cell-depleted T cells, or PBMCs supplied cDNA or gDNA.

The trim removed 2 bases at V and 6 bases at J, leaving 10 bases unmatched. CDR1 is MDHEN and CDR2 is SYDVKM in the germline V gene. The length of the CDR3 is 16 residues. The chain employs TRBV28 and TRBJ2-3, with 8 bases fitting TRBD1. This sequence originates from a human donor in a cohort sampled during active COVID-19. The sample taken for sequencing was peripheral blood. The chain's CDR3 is CASSLMRTGLGDTQYF. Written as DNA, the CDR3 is TGTGCCAGCAGTTTAATGAGGACAGGGTTGGGTGATACGCAGTATTTT.